This is a list of T cell receptor beta chains from one sample in a study of blood T cell repertoires in COVID-19. The assay was immunoSEQ multiplex PCR, and TCRdb's table has in-frame clones only and misses some. The data hold hundreds of thousands of clones, with 75% to 90% observed a single time. The sample taken for sequencing was peripheral blood. The receptors stem from a woman between 18 and 30 years old with acute or convalescent COVID-19. Both conserved end residues are part of each CDR3. The D gene is left open where the match is weak. Rows may omit the clone size; those that give it use once, few, many or a size class.

cdr3_nt | cdr3_aa | v_call | clone_size | j_call | d_call
TGTGCCAGCAGCCAAGATCTTGCAGGGGAGTACTATGGCTACACCTTC | CASSQDLAGEYYGYTF | TRBV4-2 | - | TRBJ1-2 | -
TGTGCCAGCAGCTTAGGTCCCCGGGGGGGTTACTACAATGAGCAGTTCTTC | CASSLGPRGGYYNEQFF | TRBV7-2 | - | TRBJ2-1 | TRBD2
TGTGCCAGCAGCTTGGGGCAGGGGGCTTATAATGAGCAGTTCTTC | CASSLGQGAYNEQFF | TRBV5-8 | - | TRBJ2-1 | TRBD1
TGTGCCAGCAGTTCCCGGCGGGATCAGCCCCAGCATTTT | CASSSRRDQPQHF | TRBV12-3/TRBV12-4 | - | TRBJ1-5 | -
TGTGCCAGCTCACCGATTAGGAGTACAACCCCGAGCTCCTACAATGAGCAGTTCTTC | CASSPIRSTTPSSYNEQFF | TRBV18 | - | TRBJ2-1 | -
TGTGCCAGCAGCGCCACGACAGGGGGCGTGGGCCGGCAGTACTTC | CASSATTGGVGRQYF | TRBV9 | - | TRBJ2-7 | TRBD1
TGTGCCAGCAGCCTTGTGGCGGGGGGAACTAATGAAAAACTGTTTTTT | CASSLVAGGTNEKLFF | TRBV13 | - | TRBJ1-4 | -
TGTGCCACCAGCAGAGATAATAGGGGGCACACTGAAGCTTTCTTT | CATSRDNRGHTEAFF | TRBV15 | - | TRBJ1-1 | TRBD1
TGCGCCAGCAGCTTGTTTTTGGGGGGAAATTCGGGAGGCTACACCTTC | CASSLFLGGNSGGYTF | TRBV5-1 | - | TRBJ1-2 | -
TGTGCCAGCAGCAAAGGGACGAAACACCGGGACAGGGTAGTTAACTATGGCTACACCTTC | CASSKGTKHRDRVVNYGYTF | TRBV21-1 | - | TRBJ1-2 | -
TGTGCCAGCAGCGACTCTGGGGGGGACATTCAGTACTTC | CASSDSGGDIQYF | TRBV7-8 | - | TRBJ2-4 | TRBD2
TGTGCCAGCAGTTACTCAGGGGGGGATACCTACGAGCAGTACTTC | CASSYSGGDTYEQYF | TRBV6-6 | - | TRBJ2-7 | -
TGTGCCAGCAGCTTATTCCCCGGAGGGGACTACGAGCAGTACTTC | CASSLFPGGDYEQYF | TRBV7-2 | - | TRBJ2-7 | -
TGTGCTAGCAGCCCTGGAGGCGGTCGGGGTACTCTGCACGAGCAGTACTTC | CASSPGGGRGTLHEQYF | TRBV5-8 | - | TRBJ2-7 | -
TGTGCCTGGAGCGGACAGACCCTTAACTATGGCTACACCTTC | CAWSGQTLNYGYTF | TRBV30 | few | TRBJ1-2 | -
TGCGCCAGCAGCCCAGGCTGGGGGACAGCATCCTACGAGCAGTACTTC | CASSPGWGTASYEQYF | TRBV5-1 | - | TRBJ2-7 | TRBD1
TGTGCCAGCAGCCAAGACTCGTGGAGCGGGGGGCTCACAGATACGCAGTATTTT | CASSQDSWSGGLTDTQYF | TRBV3-1/TRBV3-2 | - | TRBJ2-3 | TRBD2
TGTGCCAGCAGTTACGAACAGGGGCGTCTCGAGCAGTACTTC | CASSYEQGRLEQYF | TRBV6-6 | - | TRBJ2-7 | TRBD1
TGTGCCAGCAGCTCCGAACAGGGGCTCAATCAGCCCCAGCATTTT | CASSSEQGLNQPQHF | TRBV7-9 | - | TRBJ1-5 | TRBD1
TGTGCCAGCAGGGGAATTGACAGGGGCGGTGGAACTGAAGCTTTCTTT | CASRGIDRGGGTEAFF | TRBV5-6 | - | TRBJ1-1 | TRBD1
TGTGCCAGCAGTGGCAGGGTGGCTAATGAAAAACTGTTTTTT | CASSGRVANEKLFF | TRBV25-1 | few | TRBJ1-4 | -
TGTGCCACCAGTGCTCAATCTTTCGGTAGCTACACCTTC | CATSAQSFGSYTF | TRBV24-1 | - | TRBJ1-2 | -
TGCGCCAGCAGCCAAGATCACGGTGATGAGCAGTTCTTC | CASSQDHGDEQFF | TRBV4-3 | - | TRBJ2-1 | -
TGTGCCAGCAGGGACAGGAACCCTGGCACAGATACGCAGTATTTT | CASRDRNPGTDTQYF | TRBV27 | once | TRBJ2-3 | TRBD1
TGTGCCACCAGTGAGTTTCAGGGGGCGCAAGAGACCCAGTACTTC | CATSEFQGAQETQYF | TRBV24-1 | - | TRBJ2-5 | TRBD1
TGCGCCAGCAGCAATGATGGGGTTGCGGGCGACACTGAAGCTTTCTTT | CASSNDGVAGDTEAFF | TRBV5-1 | few | TRBJ1-1 | -
TGTGCCAGCAGCCTTGGAACCGGGGGCTATGGCTACACCTTC | CASSLGTGGYGYTF | TRBV3-1/TRBV3-2 | - | TRBJ1-2 | -
TGTGCCAGCAGCCCCAGGCCTGACACTGAAGCTTTCTTT | CASSPRPDTEAFF | TRBV7-9 | - | TRBJ1-1 | -
TGTGCCAGCAGTTACTCCCGGACAGGGAAGGGCAATCAGCCCCAGCATTTT | CASSYSRTGKGNQPQHF | TRBV6-2/TRBV6-3 | - | TRBJ1-5 | TRBD1
TGTGCCAGCACACAGGGGCAAGCCTACGAGCAGTACTTC | CASTQGQAYEQYF | TRBV12-3/TRBV12-4 | - | TRBJ2-7 | TRBD1
TGTGCCAGCAGCCTCCGGTCTGGACTGCCTGGAAACACCATATATTTT | CASSLRSGLPGNTIYF | TRBV7-2 | once | TRBJ1-3 | -
TGTGCCAGCAGCTCGGTGCGGTTGAACACTGAAGCTTTCTTT | CASSSVRLNTEAFF | TRBV11-2 | - | TRBJ1-1 | -
TGTGCCAGCAGCTTAGATGGGGGGTGGAACACTGAAGCTTTCTTT | CASSLDGGWNTEAFF | TRBV7-6 | - | TRBJ1-1 | -
TGTGCCTGGTCTCCGGACAAGCTCTATGGCTACACCTTC | CAWSPDKLYGYTF | TRBV30 | - | TRBJ1-2 | -
TGTGCCAGCAGCACACTAGCGGGGGCTTCAGGGTACGAGCAGTACTTC | CASSTLAGASGYEQYF | TRBV27 | - | TRBJ2-7 | TRBD2
TGTGCCAGCAAGCCGGGGGGCACTGGAAACACCATATATTTT | CASKPGGTGNTIYF | TRBV18 | - | TRBJ1-3 | -
TGCGCCAGCAGCTTACATCCAGATACGCAGTATTTT | CASSLHPDTQYF | TRBV5-1 | - | TRBJ2-3 | -